Listed here are 5 T cell receptor beta chains from one sample, sequenced in a study of cytomegalovirus exposure and HLA in healthy donors. PCR involved 60 Vbeta and 13 Jbeta primers. TCRdb's copy holds only in-frame clones and misses some; the assay was immunoSEQ multiplex PCR. This sample's table reports about 200,000 clones. Source material: PBMCs. All receptors come from a girl aged 2 to 10 in good health and CMV-seropositive.

This chain uses TRBV6-1 with TRBJ1-4, with D perhaps TRBD1 (6 bases). CDR1 MNHNS and CDR2 SASEGT come from the germline V gene. Trimming cost V 10 bases and J 8 bases, with 20 bases left between them. This CDR3 is built from 14 residues. The CDR3 loop reads CATTGPGVGEKLFF. In DNA, the CDR3 is TGTGCCACCACCGGACCAGGGGTGGGAGAAAAACTGTTTTTT.

The chain couples TRBV27 to TRBJ2-6; D is unresolved. The germline CDR1 and CDR2 sequences are MNHEY and SMNVEV (reference sequence). The CDR3 is 15 amino acids. V was cut by 7 bases and J by 4 bases, with 14 bases left in between. The CDR3 sequence: CASTPSAVGANVLTF. Here the CDR3 DNA reads TGTGCCAGCACCCCTTCGGCGGTGGGGGCCAACGTCCTGACTTTC.

As regards this clone: This sample also contains other DNA sequences that code for the same CDR3. The chain links TRBV28 to TRBJ2-7; D gene unclear. The CDR3 is 12 amino acids. Trimming cost V 3 bases and J 4 bases, with 7 bases left between them. Looked up from germline, CDR1 is MDHEN and CDR2 is SYDVKM. The CDR3 region is CASSLLRYEQYF. As DNA, the CDR3 is TGTGCCAGCAGTTTGCTGAGATACGAGCAGTACTTC. The full variable domain, its missing parts supplied by reference TRBV28 and TRBJ2-7, is DVKVTQSSRYLVKRTGEKVFLECVQDMDHENMFWYRQDPGLGLRLIYFSYDVKMKEKGDIPEGYSVSREKKERFSLILESASTNQTSMYLCASSLLRYEQYFGPGTRLTVT.

The gene calls are TRBV7-2 and TRBJ2-1, with D possibly TRBD2 on 5 matching bases. Germline lookup yields CDR1 SGHTA and CDR2 FQGNSA. CDR3 length: 14 residues. Trimming removed 7 bases at V and 8 bases at J, with 18 bases between. In DNA form, the CDR3 reads TGTGCCAGCAAGAGGGCTACCATGTACGATGAGCAGTTCTTC. Protein: CASKRATMYDEQFF.

The chain carries TRBV11-2 and TRBJ1-4; 11 bases map to TRBD1. Germline V gives CDR1 SGHAT, CDR2 FQNNGV. The CDR3 runs 15 residues. V gave up 0 bases and J gave up 9 bases; unmatched junction bases: 3. CDR3 DNA sequence: TGTGCCAGCAGCTTAGAGGACAGGGGGCGGAAAAAACTGTTTTTT. The encoded protein is CASSLEDRGRKKLFF.